One sample yielded the 25 T cell receptor beta chains listed below, sequenced in a study of blood T cell repertoires in COVID-19. The method was immunoSEQ multiplex PCR; TCRdb's version includes in-frame clones alone and lacks a portion of them. The profile shows about 110,000 clones, 85% of them singletons. Specimen: peripheral blood. The receptors derive from a man between 45 and 60 years old with acute or convalescent COVID-19.

V gene TRBV7-9 combines with J gene TRBJ2-1, with unresolved D. This CDR3 is 13 amino acids long. Deletions cut 3 bases from V and 7 bases from J, with 10 bases between. Germline CDR1 and CDR2: SEHNR and FQNEAQ (reference sequence). CDR3: CASSFPHSNEQFF. The CDR3 DNA reads TGTGCCAGCAGCTTTCCCCACAGTAATGAGCAGTTCTTC.

V is TRBV27 and J is TRBJ2-3; D not resolved. Germline V gene sequence: CDR1 MNHEY, CDR2 SMNVEV (reference sequence). The V and J ends lost 8 bases and 1 base respectively, with 16 bases between them. The CDR3 loop spans 15 amino acids. This CDR3 is CASASTLERTDTQYF. As DNA, the CDR3 is TGTGCCAGCGCTAGTACCCTAGAGCGCACAGATACGCAGTATTTT.

The genes are TRBV5-1 and TRBJ2-7, with a tentative D call TRBD1 (8 bases). Deletions cut 2 bases from V and 4 bases from J, with 25 bases between. Germline CDR1 and CDR2: SGHRS and YFSETQ. This CDR3 region has 18 residues. CDR3 nucleotide sequence: TGCGCCAGCAGCTTACGGACAGGGATCAGCGGGGATTTTTACGAGCAGTACTTC. It specifies CASSLRTGISGDFYEQYF.

In its sample, this clone was seen once. Mismatch with germline at one junction end may stem from a read error. CDR3: CASSLGALAGVLETQYF. CDR3 in DNA: TGTGCTAGCAGCTTAGGGGCACTAGCGGGAGTCCTAGAGACCCAGTACTTC. The V and J genes are TRBV7-7 and TRBJ2-5, with 11 bases identical to TRBD2. Germline CDR1 reads SSHAT; CDR2 reads FNYEAQ (reference sequence). The CDR3 consists of 17 residues.

The chain is built from TRBV14 and TRBJ1-6; 9 bases are a match to TRBD1. The CDR3 runs to 15 residues. Looked up from germline, CDR1 is SGHDN and CDR2 is FVKESK. Trimming removed 3 bases from V and 10 bases from J; junction bases left unmatched: 7. CDR3 loop: CASSHWDRVVSPLHF. The CDR3 nucleotides read TGTGCCAGCAGCCACTGGGACAGGGTTGTCTCACCCCTCCACTTT.

V usage is TRBV28 and J usage is TRBJ2-3, with TRBD1 matching 9 bases. Looked up from germline, CDR1 is MDHEN and CDR2 is SYDVKM. V was clipped by 6 bases and J by 5 bases; unmatched bases: 6. This CDR3 is built from 14 residues. Written as DNA, the CDR3 is TGTGCCAGCAGCTCTACAGGGGGCTTAGATACGCAGTATTTT. Its protein is CASSSTGGLDTQYF.

The chain uses TRBV29-1 and TRBJ1-5; D remains ambiguous. Germline loops: CDR1 SQVTM, CDR2 ANQGSEA. There are 13 residues in the CDR3. The V and J ends lost 6 bases and 5 bases respectively, with 14 bases between them. The CDR3 loop is CSVGAQNDQPQHF. The CDR3 nucleotides read TGCAGCGTCGGAGCCCAAAATGATCAGCCCCAGCATTTT.

This clone was found once. The CDR3 region has the DNA TGTGCAAGTCGCCCACAGGGACAAGAGACCCAGTACTTC. Its protein product is CASRPQGQETQYF. The chain combines TRBV12-2 with TRBJ2-5; TRBD1, the table's D call, was not compared with the DNA. TRBV12-2 is designated a pseudogene. The CDR3 consists of 13 residues.

Written as DNA, the CDR3 is TGTGCCAGCAACGGATGTGGGGGCTGGGAGCAGTACTTC. It encodes CASNGCGGWEQYF. The chain is built from TRBV7-3 and TRBJ2-7; D is perhaps TRBD1 (6 bases). The V end was cut by 7 bases, the J end by 7 bases, with 17 bases between. CDR1 is SGHTA and CDR2 is FQGTGA in the germline V gene. The CDR3 runs 13 residues. Variable domain in full (rest from reference TRBV7-3 and TRBJ2-7): GAGVSQTPSNKVTEKGKYVELRCDPISGHTALYWYRQSLGQGPEFLIYFQGTGAADDSGLPNDRFFAVRPEGSVSTLKIQRTERGDSAVYLCASNGCGGWEQYFGPGTRLTVT.

The chain recombines TRBV27 with TRBJ2-7, with 7 bases identical to TRBD1. J lost 6 bases, V lost 5 bases, and 10 bases had no gene match. Germline values: CDR1 MNHEY, CDR2 SMNVEV (reference sequence). This CDR3 spans 14 amino acids. CDR3 nucleotide sequence: TGTGCCAGCAGTCCCCGCACGACAGGGCTCGAGCAGTACTTC. Translating it yields CASSPRTTGLEQYF.

The chain combines TRBV2 with TRBJ1-4, with D possibly being TRBD1 (5 bases). The CDR3 contains 13 residues. CDR1 and CDR2 (germline): SNHLY, FYNNEI. Trimming left V 4 bases short and J 12 bases short, with 15 bases between. CDR3 protein: CASSVGGYKELFF. The CDR3 nucleotides are TGTGCCAGCAGTGTGGGGGGTTATAAGGAACTGTTTTTT.

The rearrangement joins TRBV18 to TRBJ1-2; TRBD1 aligns across 8 bases. The ends lost 4 bases at V and 8 bases at J; junction bases unmatched: 15. The CDR3 has 16 residues. Germline V gene data show CDR1 as KGHSH and CDR2 as LQKENI. The CDR3 DNA reads TGTGCCAGCTCACTCGGGCCGGGACAGGCCGTAAGAGGCTACACCTTC. Encoded protein: CASSLGPGQAVRGYTF.

The V and J genes are TRBV30 and TRBJ1-4; D perhaps matches TRBD1 (5 bases). V shed 1 base and J shed 8 bases, with 17 bases lying between them. The CDR3 is 15 amino acids. The germline V gene encodes CDR1 GTSNPN and CDR2 SVGIG (reference sequence). The CDR3 sequence: CAWSDGRDWAEKLFF. The CDR3 nucleotides are TGTGCCTGGAGTGACGGCAGGGATTGGGCCGAAAAACTGTTTTTT.

This rearrangement joins TRBV19 to TRBJ1-2, with unresolved D. The CDR3 runs 11 residues. Germline CDR1 LNHDA, CDR2 SQIVND (reference sequence). Between the trimmed V and J ends, which lost 5 bases and 4 bases, there was a span of 5 bases. CDR3 DNA sequence: TGTGCCAGTAGTCCCGGCTATGGCTACACCTTC. Its translation is CASSPGYGYTF.

This clone has more than one count but fewer than ten. This chain links TRBV12-5 with TRBJ2-2, with 7 bases identical to TRBD1. Germline V gene sequence: CDR1 LGHNT, CDR2 FRNRAP. Trimming cost V 0 bases and J 1 base; bases outside gene matches: 8. The CDR3 has 18 residues. DNA for the CDR3: TGTGCTAGTGGTTTGGTGCTTACAGGGGCGAGGAACACCGGGGAGCTGTTTTTT. This translates into CASGLVLTGARNTGELFF.

V and J are TRBV2 and TRBJ2-1; D gene uncertain. The CDR3 length is 13 residues. The germline V and J ends were trimmed by 6 bases and 0 bases, with 6 bases remaining between them. CDR1 and CDR2 (germline): SNHLY, FYNNEI. This CDR3 reads CASRATSYNEQFF. CDR3 nucleotide sequence: TGTGCCAGCAGAGCGACCTCCTACAATGAGCAGTTCTTC.

The chain uses TRBV29-1 and TRBJ2-5, with 8 bases that match TRBD1. CDR3 length: 12 amino acids. Germline CDR1 and CDR2: SQVTM and ANQGSEA. The V gene end was trimmed by 6 bases and the J gene end by 4 bases; junction bases not matched to a gene: 4. The CDR3 DNA follows: TGCAGCGTGGGACAGGTACGAGAGACCCAGTACTTC. This translates into CSVGQVRETQYF.

This chain joins TRBV28 and TRBJ1-3, with D unclear. From germline, CDR1 is MDHEN and CDR2 SYDVKM. V lost 1 base, J lost 3 bases, and 10 bases lay in between. The CDR3 has 15 amino acids. The CDR3 region is CASSLFPGNGNTIYF. In nucleotides, the CDR3 is TGTGCCAGCAGTTTATTCCCGGGTAATGGAAACACCATATATTTT.

The chain uses TRBV9 and TRBJ2-3; TRBD2 might be the D (6 bases). The CDR3 has 13 amino acids. V was pared by 5 bases and J by 2 bases, with 9 bases between. The germline CDR1 and CDR2 sequences are SGDLS and YYNGEE. CDR3 amino acids: CASRGRLTDTQYF. CDR3 nucleotide sequence: TGTGCCAGCAGAGGGAGGCTCACAGATACGCAGTATTTT. Drawing the rest from reference TRBV9 and TRBJ2-3, the complete variable domain is DSGVTQTPKHLITATGQRVTLRCSPRSGDLSVYWYQQSLDQGLQFLIQYYNGEERAKGNILERFSAQQFPDLHSELNLSSLELGDSALYFCASRGRLTDTQYFGPGTRLTVL.

CDR3 DNA: TGTGCCACCAGCAGATTCTTCCGTTCACAGGGGGGACAGCTGAATCAGCCCCAGCATTTT. Protein product: CATSRFFRSQGGQLNQPQHF. The J gene is TRBJ1-5, the V gene TRBV15; 8 positions match TRBD1. After removal of 2 bases from V and 4 bases from J, the junction contained 19 bases not matched to a gene. The CDR3 runs to 20 residues. Germline V gene data show CDR1 as LNHNV and CDR2 as YYDKDF (reference sequence).

The chain links TRBV7-9 to TRBJ2-7; TRBD1 matches at 12 bases. After removal of 5 bases from V and 4 bases from J, the junction contained 6 bases not matched to a gene. Germline values: CDR1 SEHNR, CDR2 FQNEAQ (reference sequence). CDR3 length: 15 residues. The DNA of the CDR3 is TGTGCCAGCAGCACCCGGGACAGGGGGCTGTACGAGCAGTACTTC. It specifies CASSTRDRGLYEQYF.

This rearrangement joins TRBV14 to TRBJ2-5; 8 nucleotides line up with TRBD2. With 3 bases clipped from V and 5 bases from J, the junction kept 8 bases outside the gene matches. Germline V gene lookup returns CDR1 SGHDN and CDR2 FVKESK. CDR3 size: 15 residues. CDR3 region: CASSQLTGGFETQYF. The CDR3 DNA reads as TGTGCCAGCAGCCAGCTAACGGGAGGGTTTGAGACCCAGTACTTC.

V gene TRBV13 combines with J gene TRBJ2-1; 10 positions agree with TRBD2. This CDR3 has 16 residues. J was trimmed by 4 bases and V by 3 bases; bases with no gene match: 6. Germline V lookup: CDR1 PRHDT, CDR2 FYEKMQ (reference sequence). This CDR3 is CASSLGTSASYNEQFF. CDR3 coding DNA: TGTGCCAGCAGCTTGGGGACTAGCGCCTCTTACAATGAGCAGTTCTTC.

The rearrangement links TRBV7-9 to TRBJ2-2, with D uncertain. This CDR3 spans 11 amino acids. Germline lookup yields CDR1 SEHNR and CDR2 FQNEAQ (reference sequence). The germline V and J ends were trimmed by 3 bases and 7 bases, with 3 bases remaining between them. For the CDR3, the DNA is TGTGCCAGCAGCTTGTACGGGGAGCTGTTTTTT. Encoded protein: CASSLYGELFF.

V is TRBV13 and J is TRBJ2-1, with 8 bases matching TRBD2. The CDR3 length is 19 residues. V shed 5 bases and J 7 bases; nucleotides not matched to a gene: 22. Per germline, CDR1 PRHDT and CDR2 FYEKMQ (reference sequence). CDR3 protein: CASSPGRGSRSGSSNEQFF. The CDR3 DNA reads TGTGCCAGCAGCCCGGGGAGGGGTTCTCGGAGCGGGAGTTCGAATGAGCAGTTCTTC.